This T cell receptor (beta chain) derives from a study of tumour-infiltrating T cells in Burkitt lymphoma. Overall study context: Productive clonality predicted overall and progression-free survival.

Libraries were prepared by immunoSEQ multiplex PCR; TCRdb keeps only in-frame clonotypes and omits some of them. The sample lists some 1,000 clones, approximately 13% occurring once. The CDR3 totals 13 residues. The V gene's germline CDR1 is MDHEN and CDR2 SYDVKM. With 5 bases removed from V and 5 bases from J, the gap between germline ends came to 12 bases. This clone was counted between two and nine times. The gene calls are TRBV28 and TRBJ1-1; D uncertain. The sequenced material came from tumor tissue. This receptor was obtained from a human donor with diffuse large B-cell lymphoma. The DNA of the CDR3 is TGTGCCAGCAGTCTCGGGCCTTGGACTGAAGCTTTCTTT. Translated: CASSLGPWTEAFF.